This T cell receptor beta chain derives from a study of T cell changes during pregnancy in multiple sclerosis. CDR1 and CDR2 (germline): LGHNA, YNFKEQ. J lost 7 bases, V lost 1 base, and 5 bases had no gene match. This CDR3 contains 15 residues. Sequenced by immunoSEQ multiplex PCR; TCRdb stores in-frame clones only, minus some. The sample has about 68,000 clones, under 95% seen once. The clonotype comes from a female donor in good health, enrolled as a control in a pregnancy study. The material sequenced was peripheral blood, taken in the second trimester of pregnancy. This chain joins TRBV4-2 and TRBJ2-2, with TRBD2 matching over 8 bases. CDR3 in DNA: TGTGCCAGCAGCCAAGGGAGCGGGAGCGGCGGGGAGCTGTTTTTT. Protein: CASSQGSGSGGELFF.